This TCR beta chain is drawn from a study of shared clonotypes between healthy human individuals. TCRdb keeps only in-frame clones here, not all; method: immunoSEQ multiplex PCR. The repertoire holds about 1 million clones, with around 76% as singletons. Healthy HIV-negative adults with no recent acute infections or vaccinations were recruited as donors. The CDR3 sequence is 15 residues long. CDR1 is SNHLY and CDR2 is FYNNEI in the germline V gene. Losses at the gene ends were 6 bases for V and 6 bases for J; bases not matched to a gene: 9. The specimen was memory CD4+ T cells sorted from blood. Indicated subset: CD45RA-negative fraction. The chain couples TRBV2 to TRBJ2-7, with TRBD1 matching over 12 bases. This receptor was identified in a young man in good health. CDR3 DNA sequence: TGTGCCAGCAGCGTAACCGGGACAGGGGGCGCCGAGCAGTACTTC. Translating it yields CASSVTGTGGAEQYF.